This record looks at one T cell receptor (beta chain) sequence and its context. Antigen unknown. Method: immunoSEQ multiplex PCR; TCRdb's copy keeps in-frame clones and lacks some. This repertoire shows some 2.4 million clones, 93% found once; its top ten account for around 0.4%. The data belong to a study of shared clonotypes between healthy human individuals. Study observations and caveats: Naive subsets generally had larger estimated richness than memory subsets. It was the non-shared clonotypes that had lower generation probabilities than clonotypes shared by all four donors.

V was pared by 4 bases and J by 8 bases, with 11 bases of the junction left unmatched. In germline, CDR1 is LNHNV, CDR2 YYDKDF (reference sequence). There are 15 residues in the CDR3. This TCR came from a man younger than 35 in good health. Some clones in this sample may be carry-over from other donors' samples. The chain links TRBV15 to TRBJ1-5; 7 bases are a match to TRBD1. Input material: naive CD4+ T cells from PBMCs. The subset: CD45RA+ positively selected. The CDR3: CATSKFTGTEEPQHF. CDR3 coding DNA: TGTGCCACCAGCAAATTTACAGGGACAGAAGAGCCCCAGCATTTT. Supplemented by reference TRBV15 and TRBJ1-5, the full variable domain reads DAMVIQNPRYQVTQFGKPVTLSCSQTLNHNVMYWYQQKSSQAPKLLFHYYDKDFNNEADTPDNFQSRRPNTSFCFLDIRSPGLGDTAMYLCATSKFTGTEEPQHFGDGTRLSIL.